The 18 T cell receptor beta chains in this list originate from one sample, sequenced in a study of T cell clonality in common variable immunodeficiency. The method was immunoSEQ multiplex PCR; TCRdb's version includes in-frame clones alone and lacks a portion of them. This sample comprises approximately 45,000 clones, none seen once only. Sequenced material: peripheral blood mononuclear cells. Every receptor here comes from a person aged 18 to 70 in good health.

At least ten counts were recorded for this clone. Read coverage stops 3 residues before the CDR3 terminus; the germline J gene supplies the remainder. V is TRBV5-1 and J is TRBJ1-1; 11 bases line up with TRBD1. V lost 2 bases, J lost 5 bases, and 8 bases stayed unmatched. CDR3 length equals 16 residues. CDR1 is SGHRS, CDR2 YFSETQ, per germline. CDR3 amino acids: CASSFSSGQGVTEAFF. CDR3 bases read: TGCGCCAGCAGCTTCTCATCGGGACAGGGGGTTACTGAA. The full variable domain, with the rest looked up from reference TRBV5-1 and TRBJ1-1, is KAGVTQTPRYLIKTRGQQVTLSCSPISGHRSVSWYQQTPGQGLQFLFEYFSETQRNKGNFPGRFSGRQFSNSRSEMNVSTLELGDSALYLCASSFSSGQGVTEAFFGQGTRLTVV.

This clone was detected many times. The read falls 3 residues short of the CDR3 end, and the missing part is taken from the germline J gene. The chain couples TRBV28 to TRBJ2-1, with D perhaps matching TRBD2 (5 bases). V dropped 3 bases and J dropped 6 bases, with 12 bases sitting between them. The CDR3 is 14 amino acids. Germline V gene data show CDR1 as MDHEN and CDR2 as SYDVKM. The CDR3: CASSFGLAVNEQFF. The CDR3 bases that were read are TGTGCCAGCAGTTTCGGGCTAGCAGTCAATGAG.

In this sample, this clone turned up many times. The CDR3 goes on 3 residues after the read ends, and that part is filled in from the germline J gene. V is TRBV30 and J is TRBJ1-1; maybe TRBD1 (5 bases). The CDR3 contains 14 residues. V shed 6 bases and J shed 2 bases, with 16 bases lying between them. Germline loops: CDR1 GTSNPN, CDR2 SVGIG (reference sequence). Incomplete CDR3 DNA: TGTGCCTGCTCTCCGGCGGGGCTCAACACTGAA. Its translation is CACSPAGLNTE. The full CDR3 protein reads CACSPAGLNTEAFF.

This clone was seen repeatedly, ten times or more. Coverage ceases 3 residues before the CDR3 finishes, and the germline J gene fills in the end. V is TRBV10-3 and J is TRBJ2-5; D ambiguous. The V gene's germline CDR1 is ENHRY and CDR2 SYGVKD. Deletions cut 3 bases from V and 3 bases from J, with 5 bases between. The CDR3 has 12 residues. The CDR3 region is CAISEVEETQYF. CDR3 DNA (partial): TGTGCCATCAGTGAAGTAGAAGAGACC.

The table lists this clone with many counts. The CDR3 end is not reached by the read, which stops 3 residues before it; the germline J gene fills it in. The V call is TRBV18, the J call TRBJ2-5; 10 bases are a match to TRBD1. With 3 bases clipped from V and 4 bases from J, the junction kept 5 bases outside the gene matches. This CDR3 comprises 15 residues. CDR1 is KGHSH and CDR2 is LQKENI in the germline V gene. CDR3: CASSPRGQGRETQYF. Incomplete CDR3 DNA: TGTGCCAGCTCACCGCGGGGACAGGGGAGAGAGACC.

This clone appeared many times. The read falls 3 residues short of the CDR3 end, and the missing part is taken from the germline J gene. The V and J genes are TRBV7-3 and TRBJ2-7, with 9 nucleotides matching TRBD1. V shed 4 bases and J 6 bases; nucleotides not matched to a gene: 4. Germline V gene sequence: CDR1 SGHTA, CDR2 FQGTGA. This CDR3 has 13 amino acids. CDR3 sequence reads: CASSSMTGGEQYF. CDR3 bases read: TGTGCCAGCAGCTCGATGACAGGGGGCGAG.

The sample holds many counts of this clone. The read terminates 3 residues ahead of where the CDR3 ends, so the germline J gene completes it. The chain links TRBV30 to TRBJ1-1, with TRBD1 matching over 8 bases. The V segment lost 3 bases and the J segment 4 bases; nucleotides outside the gene matches: 4. Germline V lookup: CDR1 GTSNPN, CDR2 SVGIG (reference sequence). This CDR3 has 13 residues. CDR3 protein: CAWSSTGGTEAFF. The part of the CDR3 DNA that was read is TGTGCCTGGAGCAGCACAGGGGGCACTGAA.

The sample holds a few counts of this clone. The read ends 3 residues shy of where the CDR3 ends; the end is completed using the germline J gene. The chain has TRBV6-2 or TRBV6-3 and TRBJ1-2; D might be TRBD1 (5 bases). The CDR3 has 13 residues. The germline V gene encodes CDR1 MNHEY and CDR2 SVGEGT. The CDR3 region is CAIAGDGPNDYTF. Partial CDR3 DNA: TGTGCCATAGCGGGGGATGGCCCCAACGAC.

This clone was observed at least ten times. Read sequence stops 3 residues before the CDR3 end, and the germline J gene provides the missing end. The chain uses TRBV20-1 and TRBJ1-1; 7 bases are a match to TRBD1. Germline V gives CDR1 DFQATT, CDR2 SNEGSKA (reference sequence). The CDR3 runs to 14 residues. V was clipped by 2 bases and J by 0 bases; unmatched bases: 3. The CDR3 reads CSARIGQVNTEAFF. CDR3 DNA (partial): TGCAGTGCTAGAATCGGACAGGTGAACACTGAA.

This clone was seen many times. The read ends 3 residues before the CDR3 terminus; that terminus is restored from the germline J gene. The V call is TRBV19, the J call TRBJ2-3, with 8 bases fitting TRBD2. The ends lost 6 bases at V and 6 bases at J; junction bases unmatched: 5. This CDR3 is 13 amino acids long. The germline V gene has CDR1 LNHDA and CDR2 SQIVND (reference sequence). The CDR3 protein is CASSGGGVDTQYF. The DNA read from the CDR3 is TGTGCCAGTAGCGGGGGGGGTGTGGATACG. The full variable domain, completed using reference TRBV19 and TRBJ2-3, is DGGITQSPKYLFRKEGQNVTLSCEQNLNHDAMYWYRQDPGQGLRLIYYSQIVNDFQKGDIAEGYSVSREKKESFPLTVTSAQKNPTAFYLCASSGGGVDTQYFGPGTRLTVL.

Ten or more counts support this clone. The read ends 3 residues before the CDR3 terminus; that terminus is restored from the germline J gene. V gene TRBV6-2 or TRBV6-3 combines with J gene TRBJ2-5; 9 nucleotides match TRBD2. This CDR3 is built from 14 residues. V gave up 5 bases and J gave up 5 bases; unmatched junction bases: 6. Germline V gives CDR1 MNHEY, CDR2 SVGEGT. The sequenced CDR3 bases are TGTGCCAGCAGTCCCGGGACTAGCTGGGAGACC. It translates to CASSPGTSWET. The whole CDR3 is CASSPGTSWETQYF.

This clone was found many times. The sequenced fragment ends 3 residues before the CDR3 boundary, so the rest is inferred from the germline J gene. V and J are TRBV29-1 and TRBJ2-2; TRBD2 matches at 8 bases. V was pared by 4 bases and J by 1 base, with 5 bases of the junction left unmatched. Germline CDR1 and CDR2: SQVTM and ANQGSEA. This CDR3 contains 15 residues. Incomplete CDR3 DNA: TGCAGCGTTGCTCGAGCGGGGGAGAACACCGGGGAG. This encodes CSVARAGENTGE. The entire CDR3 reads CSVARAGENTGELFF.

In this sample, this clone turned up many times. The read gets to within 3 residues of the CDR3 end, and the germline J gene fills in the rest. The chain recombines TRBV28 with TRBJ2-1; 11 bases are a match to TRBD2. The V and J ends lost 7 bases and 4 bases, in that order; junction bases with no gene match: 6. Germline-derived CDR1 and CDR2 are MDHEN and SYDVKM. CDR3 length: 15 amino acids. CDR3 residues: CASTLAGGQYNEQFF. The covered CDR3 bases are TGTGCCAGCACGCTAGCGGGAGGCCAGTACAATGAG.

This clone was recorded at least ten times. The read ends 3 residues before the CDR3 terminus; that terminus is restored from the germline J gene. The rearrangement links TRBV6-2 or TRBV6-3 to TRBJ2-7; 8 nucleotides agree with TRBD1. The CDR3 consists of 15 residues. The V and J ends lost 0 bases and 5 bases, in that order; junction bases with no gene match: 6. Germline CDR1 is MNHEY and CDR2 is SVGEGT. The part of the CDR3 DNA that was read is TGTGCCAGCAGTTACTCGGTGGACAGGGTAAACGAG. This translates into CASSYSVDRVNE. The whole CDR3 reads CASSYSVDRVNEQYF.

This clone was recorded at least ten times. The CDR3 is cut off 3 residues early in the read; its end comes from the germline J gene. The chain couples TRBV29-1 to TRBJ2-3; no reliable D call. CDR3 length equals 12 residues. Germline-derived CDR1 and CDR2 are SQVTM and ANQGSEA. V was cut by 6 bases and J by 5 bases, with 12 bases left in between. The covered CDR3 bases are TGCAGCGTCTTATTAATCGTAGATACG. Its protein product is CSVLLIVDT. The complete CDR3 reads CSVLLIVDTQYF.

This clone was observed at least ten times. CDR3 DNA (partial): TGTGCCAGCAGCCAAGGACAGGGTTTGGGGAACACTGAA. Translating it yields CASSQGQGLGNTE. In full, the CDR3 reads CASSQGQGLGNTEAFF. The rearrangement joins TRBV4-2 to TRBJ1-1, with 7 nucleotides matching TRBD1. The observed sequence ends 3 residues before the CDR3 terminus, with the missing tail filled in from the germline J gene. With V trimmed by 1 base and J by 1 base, 6 bases remained unmatched. The CDR3 contains 16 residues. The germline gives CDR1 LGHNA, CDR2 YNFKEQ.

This clone was found many times. The read comes to an end 3 residues before the CDR3 does, leaving the germline J gene to fill in the end. V usage is TRBV2 and J usage is TRBJ2-1; 9 nucleotides agree with TRBD2. V lost 5 bases, J lost 0 bases, and 5 bases stayed unmatched. The CDR3 sequence is 16 residues long. Germline CDR1 SNHLY, CDR2 FYNNEI. The sequenced part of the CDR3 DNA is TGTGCCAGCAGTCCTAGCGGGGCCAGCTCCTACAATGAG. This sequence encodes CASSPSGASSYNE. The entire CDR3 protein is CASSPSGASSYNEQFF.

By sample share, this clone is medium-sized (0.01 to 0.1%). The DNA ends 3 residues before the CDR3 does, and the rest of the CDR3 is filled in from the germline J gene. This chain joins TRBV13 and TRBJ1-4; 9 positions match TRBD1. Unmatched junction bases numbered 6, after V lost 5 bases and J lost 5 bases. The CDR3 has 15 amino acids. The germline V gene has CDR1 PRHDT and CDR2 FYEKMQ (reference sequence). The CDR3 spells CASSLGDRVNEKLFF. The CDR3 bases that were read are TGTGCCAGCAGCCTGGGGGACAGGGTAAATGAAAAA. Based on the CDR3 plus reference TRBV13 and TRBJ1-4, the full variable domain is AAGVIQSPRHLIKEKRETATLKCYPIPRHDTVYWYQQGPGQDPQFLISFYEKMQSDKGSIPDRFSAQQFSDYHSELNMSSLELGDSALYFCASSLGDRVNEKLFFGSGTQLSVL.